Each of the 29 T cell receptor beta chains below was sequenced from the same sample in a study of OX40 agonist ivuxolimab in advanced cancers. Profiled with immunoSEQ multiplex PCR; TCRdb holds only in-frame clones, not every one. The data hold roughly 77,000 clones, with 85% to 95% observed a single time. The sample consisted of CD4+ or CD8+ T cells sorted from blood, taken in a trial of the OX40 agonist ivuxolimab. The receptor set was obtained from an adult with an advanced solid tumor such as melanoma, head and neck, liver or kidney cancer.

The chain couples TRBV7-6 to TRBJ2-2, with a possible D match to TRBD2 (5 bases). This CDR3 has 13 residues. The germline V gene has CDR1 SGHVS and CDR2 FNYEAQ. V was cut by 5 bases and J by 6 bases, with 10 bases left in between. The CDR3 here is CASSELVPGELFF. The CDR3 nucleotides are TGTGCCAGCAGCGAACTAGTGCCCGGGGAGCTGTTTTTT.

Written as DNA, the CDR3 is TGTGCCAGCAGTTACGTCAGGGACGCGATTCAGCCCCAGCATTTT. Translated, it gives CASSYVRDAIQPQHF. The rearrangement links TRBV6-6 to TRBJ1-5, with D possibly being TRBD1 (5 bases). The CDR3 length is 15 residues. With 2 bases removed from V and 6 bases from J, the gap between germline ends came to 14 bases. Germline-derived CDR1 and CDR2 are MNHNY and SVGAGI (reference sequence).

This chain joins TRBV7-2 and TRBJ2-3; 8 nucleotides agree with TRBD2. The CDR3 extends over 15 amino acids. Germline values: CDR1 SGHTA, CDR2 FQGNSA. Trimming at V came to 1 base and at J to 4 bases, leaving 4 bases not matched to a gene. CDR3 loop: CASSLGGTRSDTQYF. The DNA for the CDR3 is TGTGCCAGCAGCTTAGGGGGGACTAGGTCAGATACGCAGTATTTT.

This chain joins TRBV4-3 and TRBJ2-7; the D gene could be TRBD1 or TRBD2 (5 bases each). This CDR3 comprises 15 residues. Per the germline V gene, CDR1 is LGHNA and CDR2 is YSLEER. V lost 1 base and J lost 4, with 14 bases in between. CDR3 protein: CASSQGREQAYEQYF. The CDR3 nucleotides are TGCGCCAGCAGCCAAGGTCGGGAACAGGCTTACGAGCAGTACTTC.

J is TRBJ1-3 and V is TRBV10-3; 8 bases align to TRBD1. Trimming removed 10 bases from V and 0 bases from J; junction bases left unmatched: 5. CDR1 and CDR2 (germline): ENHRY, SYGVKD. The CDR3 has 14 amino acids. Here the CDR3 reads CATVGQDSGNTIYF. The CDR3 DNA reads TGTGCCACCGTGGGACAGGACTCTGGAAACACCATATATTTT.

V is TRBV12-2 and J is TRBJ2-7; TRBD2 is the table's D call, not checked against the DNA. TRBV12-2 is shown as a pseudogene. This CDR3 contains 15 residues. The CDR3 protein is CASRLGPDFSYEQYF. CDR3 in DNA: TGTGCAAGTCGCTTAGGACCGGACTTTTCCTACGAGCAGTACTTC.

The V call is TRBV4-3, the J call TRBJ2-5; D assignment may be TRBD1 or TRBD2 (5 bases each). Looked up from germline, CDR1 is LGHNA and CDR2 is YSLEER. The CDR3 is made up of 14 amino acids. The germline V and J ends were trimmed by 0 bases and 5 bases, with 10 bases remaining between them. Written as DNA, the CDR3 is TGCGCCAGCAGCCAAGACAGGGCGGGTGAGACCCAGTACTTC. Its protein product is CASSQDRAGETQYF.

This rearrangement joins TRBV7-2 to TRBJ1-1; 9 nucleotides match TRBD1. CDR1 and CDR2 from the germline V gene are SGHTA and FQGNSA. The CDR3 has 12 residues. V dropped 5 bases and J dropped 11; count of bases not matched to a gene: 6. The CDR3 sequence is CASSPWTGAAFF. As DNA, the CDR3 is TGTGCCAGCAGCCCCTGGACAGGGGCGGCTTTCTTT.

Worth noting for this clone: The junction shows a germline mismatch at one end, possibly a read error. The V call is TRBV15, the J call TRBJ2-7; 8 positions agree with TRBD2. Per germline, CDR1 LNHNV and CDR2 YYDKDF (reference sequence). The CDR3 runs 17 residues. The CDR3 loop reads CATSGETTSGGGYEQYF. The CDR3 DNA follows: TGTGCCACCAGCGGAGAAACGACCAGCGGGGGTGGGTACGAGCAGTACTTC.

The chain carries TRBV18 and TRBJ2-7; 15 nucleotides agree with TRBD2. The CDR3 length is 17 residues. J was trimmed by 5 bases and V by 4 bases; bases with no gene match: 9. Germline-derived CDR1 and CDR2 are KGHSH and LQKENI. The CDR3 here is CASSLRTSGGEVDEQYF. The CDR3 DNA sequence: TGTGCCAGCTCACTCCGGACTAGCGGGGGGGAGGTAGACGAGCAGTACTTC.

The rearrangement uses TRBV10-1 and TRBJ2-7; D remains unclear. Germline V gene data show CDR1 as WNHNN and CDR2 as SYGVQD (reference sequence). V was pared by 5 bases and J by 7 bases, with 12 bases between. The CDR3 runs 12 residues. CDR3 nucleotides: TGCGCCAGCAGTCGGCCCGCCGGAGAGCAGTACTTC. This translates into CASSRPAGEQYF.

This clone was seen once. The chain combines TRBV7-2 with TRBJ2-1; possibly TRBD1 or TRBD2 for D (5 bases each). The CDR3 is 14 residues long. Trimming took 1 base from V and 10 from J, leaving 14 bases between them. Germline V gene lookup returns CDR1 SGHTA and CDR2 FQGNSA. The DNA of the CDR3 is TGTGCCAGCAGCTTAGTCGCCCCGGGGACCGAGCAGTTCTTC. The encoded protein is CASSLVAPGTEQFF.

This chain uses TRBV29-1 with TRBJ2-7; the D gene could be TRBD1 or TRBD2 (5 bases each). The germline gives CDR1 SQVTM, CDR2 ANQGSEA. Between the trimmed V and J ends, which lost 5 bases and 5 bases, there was a span of 13 bases. This CDR3 has 12 residues. The CDR3 coding sequence is TGCAGCGTTCGGGACGCCTGGGACGAGCAGTACTTC. Translating it yields CSVRDAWDEQYF.

CDR3 DNA: TGTGCCAGCAGCGACCTTCCGGGCCCCTACAATGAGCAGTTCTTC. Translating it yields CASSDLPGPYNEQFF. This chain connects TRBV7-6 to TRBJ2-1, with D uncertain. Trimming cost V 5 bases and J 2 bases, with 13 bases left between them. The germline gives CDR1 SGHVS, CDR2 FNYEAQ. The CDR3 sequence is 15 residues long. The full variable domain, with the rest looked up from reference TRBV7-6 and TRBJ2-1, is GAGVSQSPRYKVTKRGQDVALRCDPISGHVSLYWYRQALGQGPEFLTYFNYEAQQDKSGLPNDRFSAERPEGSISTLTIQRTEQRDSAMYRCASSDLPGPYNEQFFGPGTRLTVL.

The chain couples TRBV2 to TRBJ1-2; TRBD1 matches 8 bases. CDR1 is SNHLY, CDR2 FYNNEI, per germline. V shed 4 bases, J shed 7 bases, and the junction held 14 bases outside the gene matches. CDR3 size: 16 residues. As DNA, the CDR3 is TGTGCCAGCAGTGGAGCCCCGGACAGGGAGGGTGGTGGCTACACCTTC. Translating gives CASSGAPDREGGGYTF.

The chain links TRBV7-2 to TRBJ1-1; D remains ambiguous. The CDR3 has 14 residues. The V end was cut by 2 bases, the J end by 0 bases, with 7 bases between. The germline CDR1 and CDR2 sequences are SGHTA and FQGNSA. The CDR3 here is CASSLLEMNTEAFF. The CDR3 DNA follows: TGTGCCAGCAGCTTATTAGAAATGAACACTGAAGCTTTCTTT.

The J gene is TRBJ1-2, the V gene TRBV2, with unresolved D. Germline loops: CDR1 SNHLY, CDR2 FYNNEI. CDR3 length: 12 amino acids. With 5 bases removed from V and 3 bases from J, the gap between germline ends came to 7 bases. The CDR3 sequence is CASSPRDYGYTF. The CDR3 DNA sequence: TGTGCCAGCAGTCCTCGGGACTATGGCTACACCTTC.

The rearrangement uses TRBV18 and TRBJ1-1; 10 positions match TRBD1. Per germline, CDR1 KGHSH and CDR2 LQKENI. V trimming: 6 bases; J trimming: 0 bases; junction bases outside the gene matches: 4. The CDR3 spans 15 residues. The CDR3 region is CASSIGQGVNTEAFF. CDR3 coding DNA: TGTGCCAGCTCCATAGGACAGGGGGTGAACACTGAAGCTTTCTTT. The full variable domain, its missing parts supplied by reference TRBV18 and TRBJ1-1, is NAGVMQNPRHLVRRRGQEARLRCSPMKGHSHVYWYRQLPEEGLKFMVYLQKENIIDESGMPKERFSAEFPKEGPSILRIQQVVRGDSAAYFCASSIGQGVNTEAFFGQGTRLTVV.

The chain carries TRBV13 and TRBJ2-2; D is unclear. The V end lost 2 bases, the J end lost 4 bases, and 5 bases lay between the germline ends. This CDR3 region has 13 residues. Germline V gene sequence: CDR1 PRHDT, CDR2 FYEKMQ (reference sequence). As DNA, the CDR3 is TGTGCCAGCAGCTTACAACTCACCGGGGAGCTGTTTTTT. This gives the protein CASSLQLTGELFF.

The V and J genes are TRBV6-4 and TRBJ2-5; 10 positions agree with TRBD2. The V gene end was trimmed by 0 bases and the J gene end by 5 bases; junction bases not matched to a gene: 6. The CDR3 covers 16 residues. The germline gives CDR1 MRHNA, CDR2 SNTAGT. The CDR3 loop reads CASSDSPSGGAETQYF. The CDR3, as DNA: TGTGCCAGCAGTGACTCGCCAAGCGGGGGGGCGGAGACCCAGTACTTC.

This chain joins TRBV27 and TRBJ2-5, with 9 bases matching TRBD1. Germline CDR1 and CDR2: MNHEY and SMNVEV (reference sequence). The V gene end was trimmed by 2 bases and the J gene end by 4 bases; junction bases not matched to a gene: 2. There are 14 residues in the CDR3. The CDR3 protein is CASSLNRGRETQYF. CDR3 DNA sequence: TGTGCCAGCAGTTTAAACAGGGGGCGAGAGACCCAGTACTTC.

Written as DNA, the CDR3 is TGTGCCAGCAGTGTGGGTAGGGGCGGAGATACGCAGTATTTT. Protein product: CASSVGRGGDTQYF. This chain connects TRBV6-1 to TRBJ2-3; perhaps TRBD1 as D (5 bases). V lost 4 bases and J lost 5, with 13 bases in between. The CDR3 is 14 residues long. CDR1 and CDR2 from the germline V gene are MNHNS and SASEGT.

The genes are TRBV29-1 and TRBJ2-7; D is perhaps TRBD1 or TRBD2 (5 bases each). Trimming removed 4 bases at V and 6 bases at J, with 10 bases between. CDR1 SQVTM and CDR2 ANQGSEA come from the germline V gene. The CDR3 is made up of 11 amino acids. CDR3 in amino acids: CSVGWGREQYF. In DNA form, the CDR3 reads TGCAGCGTTGGGTGGGGACGCGAGCAGTACTTC.

V gene TRBV4-2 combines with J gene TRBJ1-1; no reliable D call. The CDR3 loop spans 13 amino acids. Trimming left V 1 base short and J 6 bases short, with 9 bases between. Germline values: CDR1 LGHNA, CDR2 YNFKEQ. The chain's CDR3 is CASSQVFQAEAFF. In nucleotides, the CDR3 is TGTGCCAGCAGCCAAGTATTTCAGGCTGAAGCTTTCTTT.

V gene TRBV27 combines with J gene TRBJ1-1, with TRBD1 matching 7 bases. This CDR3 spans 15 amino acids. Germline CDR1 and CDR2: MNHEY and SMNVEV (reference sequence). The ends lost 1 base at V and 1 base at J; junction bases unmatched: 3. CDR3 in DNA: TGTGCCAGCAGTTTATTGGGACAGCCGAACACTGAAGCTTTCTTT. It specifies CASSLLGQPNTEAFF.

The chain's CDR3 is CSVDSSGGQQETQYF. The CDR3 DNA reads as TGCAGCGTGGACTCTAGCGGGGGACAACAAGAGACCCAGTACTTC. This chain uses TRBV29-1 with TRBJ2-5; TRBD2 matches 10 bases. The V gene's germline CDR1 is SQVTM and CDR2 ANQGSEA. With 6 bases clipped from V and 2 bases from J, the junction kept 9 bases outside the gene matches. This CDR3 has 15 residues.

Remarks on this clone: At one of its ends the junction is not consistent with the germline gene, which may arise from a read error. This sample includes further DNA sequences coding for the same CDR3. The chain links TRBV4-1 to TRBJ1-2, with 7 bases aligning to TRBD1. CDR3 length equals 14 residues. CDR1 and CDR2 (germline): MGHRA, YSYEKL. The CDR3 DNA is TGTGCCAGCAGCGTCCCACAGGGGAGCTATGGCTACACCTTC. This sequence encodes CASSVPQGSYGYTF.

This chain joins TRBV2 and TRBJ1-4; possibly TRBD1 for D (6 bases). V was trimmed by 8 bases and J by 1 base, leaving 26 bases between them. The CDR3 covers 19 residues. Germline lookup yields CDR1 SNHLY and CDR2 FYNNEI. This chain's CDR3 is CASEATLGGAWETNEKLFF. The CDR3 DNA reads as TGTGCCAGCGAGGCAACCCTAGGGGGGGCTTGGGAAACTAATGAAAAACTGTTTTTT.

The chain carries TRBV9 and TRBJ1-1; TRBD1 aligns across 8 bases. The CDR3 is 15 residues long. The J segment lost 4 bases and the V segment lost 4 bases, leaving 9 bases of the junction unmatched. Germline assignment: CDR1 SGDLS and CDR2 YYNGEE. DNA for the CDR3: TGTGCCAGCAGCACTCCCTCCACAGGGGGCACTGAAGCTTTCTTT. As protein: CASSTPSTGGTEAFF. Based on the CDR3 plus reference TRBV9 and TRBJ1-1, the full variable domain is DSGVTQTPKHLITATGQRVTLRCSPRSGDLSVYWYQQSLDQGLQFLIQYYNGEERAKGNILERFSAQQFPDLHSELNLSSLELGDSALYFCASSTPSTGGTEAFFGQGTRLTVV.